These T cell receptor beta chains were read from a single sample in a study of blood T cell repertoires in COVID-19. Clones were sequenced by immunoSEQ multiplex PCR, and TCRdb holds only the in-frame ones, with some missing. This table holds under 110,000 clones, over 80% found once. Sequenced: peripheral blood. These receptors were obtained from a man in his forties or fifties with acute or convalescent COVID-19. The CDR3 runs from the conserved cysteine through the conserved F or W. The D gene is left open where the match is weak. The size of a clone is reported for some rows only, either as once, few or many, or as a class for expanded clones.

clone size	V gene	D gene	J gene	CDR3 DNA	CDR3 protein
.	TRBV3-1/TRBV3-2	.	TRBJ1-5	TGTGCCAGCAGCCAAGATTACCAGGCTAGCAATCAGCCCCAGCATTTT	CASSQDYQASNQPQHF
.	TRBV4-2	TRBD1	TRBJ2-7	TGTGCCAGCAGCCCCGGGACAGAGGTATACGAGCAGTACTTC	CASSPGTEVYEQYF
.	TRBV27	.	TRBJ2-5	TGTGCCAGCAGCCGGACAGTCTTGGGGGAGACCCAGTACTTC	CASSRTVLGETQYF
.	TRBV5-5	TRBD1	TRBJ2-6	TGTGCCAGCAGCCAATGGACAGGGTTTTCTGGGGCCAACGTCCTGACTTTC	CASSQWTGFSGANVLTF
.	TRBV4-1	.	TRBJ1-3	TGCGCCAGCAGAAACCTACAGCTTTCTGGAAACACCATATATTTT	CASRNLQLSGNTIYF
.	TRBV19	.	TRBJ1-5	TGTGCCAGTAGGGGCTCTGGAGGGCAGAGCAATCAGCCCCAGCATTTT	CASRGSGGQSNQPQHF
.	TRBV5-1	TRBD2	TRBJ2-2	TGCGCCAGCAGATTTCGGTCGGGGGGCACCGGGGAGCTGTTTTTT	CASRFRSGGTGELFF
once	TRBV30	.	TRBJ1-1	TGTGCCTGGAATTTAGGAAGACAAGGGGGCACTGAAGCTTTCTTT	CAWNLGRQGGTEAFF
.	TRBV28	.	TRBJ1-5	TGTGCCAGCACCCTCGGGGGTAGCAATCAGCCCCAGCATTTT	CASTLGGSNQPQHF
few	TRBV7-9	.	TRBJ1-5	TGTGCCAGCAGAAGCTCTAGCAATCAGCCCCAGCATTTT	CASRSSSNQPQHF
.	TRBV28	TRBD1	TRBJ2-1	TGTGCCAGCAACCCAAGGGGGCTAAGCTCCTACAATGAGCAGTTCTTC	CASNPRGLSSYNEQFF
.	TRBV6-5	TRBD1	TRBJ1-1	TGTGCCAGCAGTTATCGAACAGGGGAAACTGAAGCTTTCTTT	CASSYRTGETEAFF
.	TRBV28	TRBD1	TRBJ2-7	TGTGCCAGCAGCTTCGGACAGGGTTACGAGCAGTACTTC	CASSFGQGYEQYF
.	TRBV19	.	TRBJ1-1	TGTGCCAGTAGGCCAAATGGGGCGCGGACTGAAGCTTTCTTT	CASRPNGARTEAFF
once	TRBV7-3	TRBD2	TRBJ2-3	TGTGCCAGCAGTAACGAGGGACTAGCGGGGATAGATACGCAGTATTTT	CASSNEGLAGIDTQYF
.	TRBV15	.	TRBJ2-7	TGTGCCACCAGCGGAGGGGACGGGACAGACGAGCAGTACTTC	CATSGGDGTDEQYF
once	TRBV6-2/TRBV6-3	.	TRBJ1-2	TGTGCCAGCAGTTACTCCGGACAGAGCTATGGCTACACCTTC	CASSYSGQSYGYTF
.	TRBV7-2	TRBD2	TRBJ2-5	TGTGCCAGCGTCGGCGGGGGGCGGTGGGAGACCCAGTACTTC	CASVGGGRWETQYF
once	TRBV10-2	.	TRBJ1-3	TGCGCCAGCAGTGATGTGCCCCGAACGGGGGGAAACACCATATATTTT	CASSDVPRTGGNTIYF
once	TRBV7-9	.	TRBJ1-1	TGTGCCAGCAGCGGTTCGGGCACTGAAGCTTTCTTT	CASSGSGTEAFF
.	TRBV6-2/TRBV6-3	TRBD2	TRBJ2-5	TGTGCCAGCAGCCAAGCGGGGGGGCTGGAGACCCAGTACTTC	CASSQAGGLETQYF
once	TRBV11-3	.	TRBJ2-1	TGTGCCAGCAGCCCCCTTGGGGGCCAGGGACCCTACAATGAGCAGTTCTTC	CASSPLGGQGPYNEQFF
.	TRBV21-1	.	TRBJ1-1	TGTGCCAGCAGCAAGTCCGATATAGGACAGGGAGCTTTCTTT	CASSKSDIGQGAFF
.	TRBV5-4	TRBD1	TRBJ1-2	TGTGCCAGCAGCTTGGGATCTGTGACAGGGAACGGCTACACCTTC	CASSLGSVTGNGYTF
.	TRBV27	TRBD1	TRBJ1-2	TGTGCCAGCAGACTTAGCACAGGGGTCTATGGCTACACCTTC	CASRLSTGVYGYTF
.	TRBV18	.	TRBJ1-6	TGTGCCAGCTCACCTTACGGGATAGCCTATAATTCACCCCTCCACTTT	CASSPYGIAYNSPLHF
few	TRBV20-1	.	TRBJ1-5	TGCAGTGCTAGTGGCGGTAAAGACAGCAGGAGCCAGCCCCAGCATTTT	CSASGGKDSRSQPQHF
.	TRBV2	TRBD1	TRBJ2-2	TGTGCCAGCAGTATTGCTTGGACAGGTTCGGGGGAGCTGTTTTTT	CASSIAWTGSGELFF
.	TRBV30	TRBD1	TRBJ1-4	TGTGCCTGGAGTCTCGGACAGGGGGCCATGATAATGAAAAAACTGTTTTTT	CAWSLGQGAMIMKKLFF
.	TRBV19	TRBD1	TRBJ1-5	TGTGCCAGTAGTAAGACAGGGGTGGTCAATCAGCCCCAGCATTTT	CASSKTGVVNQPQHF
.	TRBV18	TRBD1	TRBJ1-5	TGTGCCAGCTCCCATCGGACAGGGGACAATCAGCCCCAGCATTTT	CASSHRTGDNQPQHF
once	TRBV14	TRBD2	TRBJ2-3	TGTGCCAGCAGCCAAGGCCCCCTGACTAGCGGGGGAATGGATACGCAGTATTTT	CASSQGPLTSGGMDTQYF
.	TRBV4-1	TRBD1	TRBJ1-1	TGCGCCAGCAGCCAAGACCCCGGGGGACAGGGACGAAACACTGAAGCTTTCTTT	CASSQDPGGQGRNTEAFF
.	TRBV28	.	TRBJ1-1	TGTGCCAGCAGCCGACCTGGGCATACTGAAGCTTTCTTT	CASSRPGHTEAFF
.	TRBV6-1	.	TRBJ1-3	TGTGCCAGCAGTGAAACCAGGGGCAACTCTGGAAACACCATATATTTT	CASSETRGNSGNTIYF
.	TRBV28	TRBD1	TRBJ1-5	TGTGCCAGCAGTCCCTCGGACAGGGGGCTTCAGCCCCAGCATTTT	CASSPSDRGLQPQHF
.	TRBV4-1	.	TRBJ2-5	TGCGCCAGCAGCCAATATCAAGGCAGGGGCCAAGAGACCCAGTACTTC	CASSQYQGRGQETQYF
once	TRBV3-1/TRBV3-2	.	TRBJ1-1	TGTGCCAGCAGCCAAGGACAGGCTGAAGCTTTCTTT	CASSQGQAEAFF
.	TRBV5-1	TRBD1	TRBJ2-5	TGCGCCACCTCATCCGTGGGACAGGGGGTTGAGACCCAGTACTTC	CATSSVGQGVETQYF
.	TRBV15	.	TRBJ1-4	TGTGCCACCAGCAGCGGTACCTTAGAAAAACTGTTTTTT	CATSSGTLEKLFF
.	TRBV19	TRBD1	TRBJ1-5	TGTGCCAGTAGTATATTTGGAGGGACAGGGTTGAGCAATCAGCCCCAGCATTTT	CASSIFGGTGLSNQPQHF
.	TRBV5-1	.	TRBJ1-3	TGCGCCAGCAGCTTTGACAGCTCTGGAAACACCATATATTTT	CASSFDSSGNTIYF
.	TRBV7-9	TRBD1	TRBJ2-4	TGTGCCAGCAGCTTACTGGGACAGGGGAAAAACATTCAGTACTTC	CASSLLGQGKNIQYF
.	TRBV6-5	.	TRBJ1-1	TGTGCCAGCAGTCGCGAGGCGAATCGGGGGGAAGCTTTCTTT	CASSREANRGEAFF